This T cell receptor beta chain appears in the sequencing data of a study of shared clonotypes between healthy human individuals. Study conclusions and caveats: A reduction in generation probabilities was seen for non-shared clonotypes relative to those shared by all four donors. Sequencing depth was predicted to influence how clonotypes are shared among donors. Naive CD4 clonotypes overlapped across a handful of donors at about 5.3%.

On this clone itself: Its cognate antigen is unknown.

Measured with immunoSEQ multiplex PCR; TCRdb has only the in-frame clones, and not every one. Of millions of clones listed, around nine tenths are singletons. Germline-derived CDR1 and CDR2 are MNHEY and SVGAGI. Trimming removed 4 bases at V and 4 bases at J, with 16 bases between. The CDR3 sequence is 15 residues long. Sequencing was done on a sample of naive CD4+ T cells sorted from blood. Stated subset: CD45RA+ positively selected. V is TRBV6-5 and J is TRBJ1-2; unclear D gene. This TCR came from a man in his late teens or twenties in good health. CDR3 residues: CASSLTQDGLYGYTF. CDR3 DNA sequence: TGTGCCAGCAGTTTAACCCAGGACGGCCTCTATGGCTACACCTTC.